This TCR beta chain was observed in a study of identical twins. TCRdb reanalysed the 5' RACE reads using MiXCR and keeps one entry per CDR3 protein. The table records 400,000 to 600,000 distinct CDR3 sequences, under 25% of them present only once. This clonotype was found many times. Its antigen is not identified. The CDR3 totals 14 residues. Trimming removed 5 bases from V and 5 bases from J; junction bases left unmatched: 5. CDR1 is KGHDR and CDR2 is SFDVKD in the germline V gene. Overall study findings and caveats: Twins shared out-of-frame alpha sequences with excess low generation probability.

The sample was also reused in another study, on yellow fever vaccine responses in identical twins.

The sample consisted of CD4+ T cells sorted from blood. The chain carries TRBV24-1 and TRBJ2-1, with 7 bases aligning to TRBD2. This receptor was identified in a woman between 18 and 29 years old in good health. The CDR3 region is CATSATGRHNEQFF. CDR3 DNA: TGTGCCACCAGTGCTACCGGGAGGCACAATGAGCAGTTCTTC.